This T cell receptor (beta chain) appears in the sequencing data of a study of identical twins. TCRdb re-called the 5' RACE reads with MiXCR, one entry per CDR3 protein. Here the sample spans roughly 490,000 distinct CDR3 sequences, 13% to 15% being singletons. This clonotype was observed at least ten times. Germline lookup yields CDR1 SGHRS and CDR2 YFSETQ. V lost 4 bases, J lost 4 bases, and 15 bases lay in between. The CDR3 extends over 14 amino acids. These data are also associated with another study on yellow fever vaccine responses in identical twins.

V gene TRBV5-1 combines with J gene TRBJ2-7, with D perhaps TRBD2 (5 bases). The sample taken for sequencing was CD4+ T cells sorted from blood. The clonotype originates from a woman between 18 and 29 years old in good health. DNA for the CDR3: TGCGCCAGCAGCGCAAAAGCGGAGTTATACGAGCAGTACTTC. It yields the protein CASSAKAELYEQYF.